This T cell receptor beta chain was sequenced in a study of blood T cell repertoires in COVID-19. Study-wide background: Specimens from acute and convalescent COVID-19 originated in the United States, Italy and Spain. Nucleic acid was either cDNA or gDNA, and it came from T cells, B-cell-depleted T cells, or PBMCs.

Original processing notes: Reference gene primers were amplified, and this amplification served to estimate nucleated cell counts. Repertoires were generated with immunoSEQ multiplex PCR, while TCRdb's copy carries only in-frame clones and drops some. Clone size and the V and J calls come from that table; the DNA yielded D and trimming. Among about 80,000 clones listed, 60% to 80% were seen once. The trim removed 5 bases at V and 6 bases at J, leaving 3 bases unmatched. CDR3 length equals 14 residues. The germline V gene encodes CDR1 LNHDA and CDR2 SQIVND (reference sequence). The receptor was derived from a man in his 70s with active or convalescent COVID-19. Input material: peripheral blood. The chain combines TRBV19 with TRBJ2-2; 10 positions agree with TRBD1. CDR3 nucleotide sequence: TGTGCCAGTAGTGGGACAGGGGTGGCCGGGGAGCTGTTTTTT. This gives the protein CASSGTGVAGELFF.